A selection of T cell receptor beta chains follows, all from one sample in a study of blood T cell repertoires in COVID-19. Clones were sequenced by immunoSEQ multiplex PCR, and TCRdb holds only the in-frame ones, with some missing. The sample lists hundreds of thousands of clones, over 75% occurring once. Material for sequencing was peripheral blood. These receptors all stem from a man in his forties or fifties with active or convalescent COVID-19. The CDR3 runs from the conserved cysteine through the conserved F or W. A D gene is named only where the DNA matches it firmly. Size is stated for part of the rows, as once, few or many counts, or as a class when the clone is expanded.

D gene: NA; CDR3 length: 15; J gene: TRBJ2-1; V gene: TRBV27; clone size: NA; CDR3 DNA: TGTGCCAGCAGTTCGGGCGGGAGAGGGGGCAATGAGCAGTTCTTC; CDR3 protein: CASSSGGRGGNEQFF
D gene: NA; CDR3 length: 14; J gene: TRBJ1-1; V gene: TRBV5-8; clone size: NA; CDR3 DNA: TGTGCCAGCAGCTTCAGGGTTGGGGACACTGAAGCTTTCTTT; CDR3 protein: CASSFRVGDTEAFF
D gene: NA; CDR3 length: 12; J gene: TRBJ2-3; V gene: TRBV7-9; clone size: NA; CDR3 DNA: TGTGCCAGCAGCCCCGGGGCAGATACGCAGTATTTT; CDR3 protein: CASSPGADTQYF
D gene: TRBD1; CDR3 length: 13; J gene: TRBJ1-1; V gene: TRBV15; clone size: NA; CDR3 DNA: TGTGCCACCAGCAGACAGGGGGCTACTGAAGCTTTCTTT; CDR3 protein: CATSRQGATEAFF
D gene: TRBD2; CDR3 length: 19; J gene: TRBJ2-7; V gene: TRBV7-2; clone size: NA; CDR3 DNA: TGTGCCAGCAGCTTATATCCCCCTTTTCTAGCGGGAGGGGGCCACGAGCAGTACTTC; CDR3 protein: CASSLYPPFLAGGGHEQYF
D gene: TRBD1; CDR3 length: 17; J gene: TRBJ2-1; V gene: TRBV24-1; clone size: NA; CDR3 DNA: TGTGCCACCAGTGATCGCCCCGCCAGGACAGGGGTATATGAGCAGTTCTTC; CDR3 protein: CATSDRPARTGVYEQFF
D gene: NA; CDR3 length: 15; J gene: TRBJ2-6; V gene: TRBV4-2; clone size: few; CDR3 DNA: TGTGCCAGCAGGCCTCCGGGATCTGGGGCCAACGTCCTGACTTTC; CDR3 protein: CASRPPGSGANVLTF
D gene: TRBD1; CDR3 length: 15; J gene: TRBJ1-6; V gene: TRBV5-1; clone size: NA; CDR3 DNA: TGCGCCAGCAGCTCCGGACAGGGAGATAATTCACCCCTCCACTTT; CDR3 protein: CASSSGQGDNSPLHF
D gene: NA; CDR3 length: 12; J gene: TRBJ2-1; V gene: TRBV7-9; clone size: NA; CDR3 DNA: TGTGCCAGCAGCGTGGCTGTCAATGAGCAGTTCTTC; CDR3 protein: CASSVAVNEQFF
D gene: NA; CDR3 length: 13; J gene: TRBJ1-2; V gene: TRBV28; clone size: NA; CDR3 DNA: TGTGCCAGCAGCGAAGGACAGTTCTATGGCTACACCTTC; CDR3 protein: CASSEGQFYGYTF
D gene: TRBD1; CDR3 length: 13; J gene: TRBJ1-1; V gene: TRBV27; clone size: once; CDR3 DNA: TGTGCCAGCAGTCTCCGGGACAGGAGCCAAGCTTTCTTT; CDR3 protein: CASSLRDRSQAFF
D gene: TRBD1; CDR3 length: 19; J gene: TRBJ2-4; V gene: TRBV5-1; clone size: NA; CDR3 DNA: TGCGCCAGCAGCTTGGAGGTCAGGGGGAATTCGGGAGCCAAAAACATTCAGTACTTC; CDR3 protein: CASSLEVRGNSGAKNIQYF
D gene: TRBD1; CDR3 length: 14; J gene: TRBJ1-2; V gene: TRBV3-1/TRBV3-2; clone size: once; CDR3 DNA: TGTGCCAGCAGCGACAGGGGGTGGGCCTATGGCTACACCTTC; CDR3 protein: CASSDRGWAYGYTF
D gene: NA; CDR3 length: 15; J gene: TRBJ1-5; V gene: TRBV6-5; clone size: NA; CDR3 DNA: TGTGCCAGCAGTTACTCAGGAGGGGCTTCGGGGCCCCAGCATTTT; CDR3 protein: CASSYSGGASGPQHF
D gene: TRBD2; CDR3 length: 17; J gene: TRBJ2-1; V gene: TRBV28; clone size: NA; CDR3 DNA: TGTGCCAGCAGCCCTCCTATTAGCGGGAGCTCCTACAATGAGCAGTTCTTC; CDR3 protein: CASSPPISGSSYNEQFF
D gene: TRBD2; CDR3 length: 14; J gene: TRBJ2-3; V gene: TRBV13; clone size: NA; CDR3 DNA: TGTGCCAGCAGCCCCGGGACTAGGTCAGATACGCAGTATTTT; CDR3 protein: CASSPGTRSDTQYF
D gene: NA; CDR3 length: 17; J gene: TRBJ1-5; V gene: TRBV21-1; clone size: NA; CDR3 DNA: TGTGCCAGCAGCAGACACACCTGGGACAGGGGGTTTCAGCCCCAGCATTTT; CDR3 protein: CASSRHTWDRGFQPQHF
D gene: TRBD1; CDR3 length: 16; J gene: TRBJ2-7; V gene: TRBV6-5; clone size: NA; CDR3 DNA: TGTGCCAGCAGTTACTCTGGGACAGGGAGCTCCTACGAGCAGTACTTC; CDR3 protein: CASSYSGTGSSYEQYF
D gene: NA; CDR3 length: 16; J gene: TRBJ2-3; V gene: TRBV10-3; clone size: NA; CDR3 DNA: TGTGCCATCAGTGAACCTAGCTGGAAACCAACAGATACGCAGTATTTT; CDR3 protein: CAISEPSWKPTDTQYF
D gene: NA; CDR3 length: 13; J gene: TRBJ2-1; V gene: TRBV12-3/TRBV12-4; clone size: NA; CDR3 DNA: TGTGCCAGCAGTTTTAATACCTACAATGAGCAGTTCTTC; CDR3 protein: CASSFNTYNEQFF
D gene: NA; CDR3 length: 12; J gene: TRBJ1-6; V gene: TRBV7-9; clone size: NA; CDR3 DNA: TGTGCCAGCAGCTTAGCCGGGGCACCCCTCCACTTT; CDR3 protein: CASSLAGAPLHF
D gene: NA; CDR3 length: 16; J gene: TRBJ2-7; V gene: TRBV12-5; clone size: NA; CDR3 DNA: TGTGCTAGTGGTTTGGTAATCCGAGCCGGGGTCGACGAGCAGTACTTC; CDR3 protein: CASGLVIRAGVDEQYF
D gene: NA; CDR3 length: 13; J gene: TRBJ1-5; V gene: TRBV10-2; clone size: NA; CDR3 DNA: TGCGCCAGCAGCGCCCAGGGCGGTCAGCCCCAGCATTTT; CDR3 protein: CASSAQGGQPQHF
D gene: NA; CDR3 length: 15; J gene: TRBJ2-1; V gene: TRBV19; clone size: few; CDR3 DNA: TGTGCCAGTAGTATAGAGGGCAGCTCCTACAATGAGCAGTTCTTC; CDR3 protein: CASSIEGSSYNEQFF
D gene: NA; CDR3 length: 13; J gene: TRBJ1-1; V gene: TRBV5-4; clone size: NA; CDR3 DNA: TGTGCCAGCAGCTTGGAGGCGACAAATCAAGCTTTCTTT; CDR3 protein: CASSLEATNQAFF
D gene: NA; CDR3 length: 16; J gene: TRBJ2-7; V gene: TRBV9; clone size: NA; CDR3 DNA: TGTGCCAGCAGCCCTAGAGCGGGCGATCCCTCCTACGAGCAGTACTTC; CDR3 protein: CASSPRAGDPSYEQYF
D gene: NA; CDR3 length: 16; J gene: TRBJ1-2; V gene: TRBV28; clone size: NA; CDR3 DNA: TGTGCCAGCAGTTCCCGGACGGGGAACCGTATCTATGGCTACACCTTC; CDR3 protein: CASSSRTGNRIYGYTF
D gene: TRBD1; CDR3 length: 13; J gene: TRBJ1-4; V gene: TRBV6-5; clone size: once; CDR3 DNA: TGTGCCAGCAGAGGGACAGGGAGGGAAAAACTGTTTTTT; CDR3 protein: CASRGTGREKLFF
D gene: NA; CDR3 length: 13; J gene: TRBJ1-5; V gene: TRBV6-5; clone size: NA; CDR3 DNA: TGTGCCAGCAGGCTGGACAATTATCAGCCCCAGCATTTT; CDR3 protein: CASRLDNYQPQHF
D gene: NA; CDR3 length: 12; J gene: TRBJ1-4; V gene: TRBV11-2; clone size: NA; CDR3 DNA: TGTGCCAGCAGCCTCCGGTCGGAAAAACTGTTTTTT; CDR3 protein: CASSLRSEKLFF
D gene: TRBD1; CDR3 length: 13; J gene: TRBJ1-1; V gene: TRBV12-3/TRBV12-4; clone size: NA; CDR3 DNA: TGTGCCAGCAGGAGACAGGGGAACACTGAAGCTTTCTTT; CDR3 protein: CASRRQGNTEAFF
D gene: TRBD2; CDR3 length: 17; J gene: TRBJ2-1; V gene: TRBV9; clone size: NA; CDR3 DNA: TGTGCCAGCAGCGTAGTTGCGGGACTAAACTCCTACAATGAGCAGTTCTTC; CDR3 protein: CASSVVAGLNSYNEQFF
D gene: NA; CDR3 length: 14; J gene: TRBJ1-2; V gene: TRBV7-9; clone size: NA; CDR3 DNA: TGTGCCAGCAGCTTAACAGGGCAGGGCTATGGCTACACCTTC; CDR3 protein: CASSLTGQGYGYTF
D gene: TRBD1; CDR3 length: 14; J gene: TRBJ2-7; V gene: TRBV5-1; clone size: NA; CDR3 DNA: TGCGCCAGCAGCCCGACAGGGGGCAACCACGAGCAGTACTTC; CDR3 protein: CASSPTGGNHEQYF
D gene: NA; CDR3 length: 14; J gene: TRBJ2-7; V gene: TRBV29-1; clone size: NA; CDR3 DNA: TGCAGCGTTGGCCCCAGCGACGATTCCTACGAGCAGTACTTC; CDR3 protein: CSVGPSDDSYEQYF
D gene: TRBD2; CDR3 length: 16; J gene: TRBJ2-2; V gene: TRBV11-2; clone size: NA; CDR3 DNA: TGTGCCAGCAGCTTACATGCGGGAGCTAACACCGGGGAGCTGTTTTTT; CDR3 protein: CASSLHAGANTGELFF
D gene: NA; CDR3 length: 20; J gene: TRBJ1-1; V gene: TRBV21-1; clone size: NA; CDR3 DNA: TGTGCCAGCAGCAAAGGGCTGAAAGGGACAGGGGCCGGGGGGAGCACTGAAGCTTTCTTT; CDR3 protein: CASSKGLKGTGAGGSTEAFF
D gene: TRBD2; CDR3 length: 15; J gene: TRBJ2-7; V gene: TRBV29-1; clone size: NA; CDR3 DNA: TGCAGCGTTGAAGGGGAACTAGCGGGAATTTACGAGCAGTACTTC; CDR3 protein: CSVEGELAGIYEQYF
D gene: TRBD1; CDR3 length: 17; J gene: TRBJ1-3; V gene: TRBV3-1/TRBV3-2; clone size: NA; CDR3 DNA: TGTGCCAGCAGCCAAGTTCGTCGACAGGGTGGGAGGAACACCATATATTTT; CDR3 protein: CASSQVRRQGGRNTIYF
D gene: NA; CDR3 length: 14; J gene: TRBJ2-7; V gene: TRBV5-4; clone size: NA; CDR3 DNA: TGTGCCAGCAGCTTCGACCAAGGGGGCTACGAGCAGTACTTC; CDR3 protein: CASSFDQGGYEQYF
D gene: NA; CDR3 length: 16; J gene: TRBJ1-1; V gene: TRBV15; clone size: NA; CDR3 DNA: TGTGCCACCAGCAGAGAACCGAGGAGTTCGTCCACTGAAGCTTTCTTT; CDR3 protein: CATSREPRSSSTEAFF
D gene: NA; CDR3 length: 15; J gene: TRBJ1-5; V gene: TRBV19; clone size: NA; CDR3 DNA: TGTGCCAGTAGTGCCACAGGGTATGGGAATCAGCCCCAGCATTTT; CDR3 protein: CASSATGYGNQPQHF
D gene: NA; CDR3 length: 16; J gene: TRBJ2-3; V gene: TRBV6-5; clone size: NA; CDR3 DNA: TGTGCCAGCAGTTCGTTGAGTAGGGGATTCACAGATACGCAGTATTTT; CDR3 protein: CASSSLSRGFTDTQYF